A selection of T cell receptor beta chains follows, all from one sample in a study of blood T cell repertoires in COVID-19. Assay used: immunoSEQ multiplex PCR; TCRdb lists only in-frame clones, some missing. The sample records 130,000 or so clones, more than 70% being singletons. The sequenced material came from peripheral blood. The receptors here all came from a man aged 55 to 70 with acute or convalescent COVID-19. Each CDR3 is given without its conserved first and last residue. The D gene is left open where the match is weak. The size entry is marked missing in some rows and otherwise reads once, few, many or a size class.

TRBV18	13	-	-	ASSQTGRGWDEQY
TRBV15	12	-	-	ATSRPYLAYIYT
TRBV30	12	TRBD1	-	AWSVPRGLEDYT
TRBV6-2/TRBV6-3	13	TRBD1	-	ASSARQGALYGYT
TRBV9	12	-	-	ASSVQGPYNEQF
TRBV6-5	12	TRBD1	once	ASRTTGMNTEAF
TRBV18	11	-	once	ASSPASGNTIY
TRBV6-2/TRBV6-3	17	TRBD1	-	ASSYSSTPGGTGIYEQY
TRBV3-1/TRBV3-2	14	-	-	ASSPQAGITNYGYT
TRBV5-1	13	TRBD2	-	ASSGLAANTGELF
TRBV7-9	13	TRBD2	-	ASSVGLAAYNEQF
TRBV29-1	11	TRBD2	-	SAGTSGDNEQF
TRBV9	13	-	-	ASSVGNPPVDTQY
TRBV9	13	-	-	ASSVGVRVHYGYT
TRBV7-3	12	TRBD1	once	ASSLNPTGAGYT
TRBV10-3	14	TRBD1	few	AITMTGTGGNYGYT